One and the same sample provided the 23 T cell receptor beta chains below, sequenced in a study of blood T cell repertoires in COVID-19. Assay used: immunoSEQ multiplex PCR; TCRdb lists only in-frame clones, some missing. The sample has some 270,000 clones, approximately 85% seen once. Sequencing used peripheral blood. The receptors stem from a woman in her 70s with acute or convalescent COVID-19.

The chain recombines TRBV11-1 with TRBJ1-1; perhaps TRBD1 as D (6 bases). Germline V gene data show CDR1 as SGHAT and CDR2 as FQDESV (reference sequence). The CDR3 contains 14 residues. V was clipped by 3 bases and J by 4 bases, with 12 bases between them. CDR3 in amino acids: CASSFGGESTEAFF. As DNA, the CDR3 is TGTGCCAGCAGCTTTGGGGGCGAGAGCACTGAAGCTTTCTTT. The full variable domain, its missing parts supplied by reference TRBV11-1 and TRBJ1-1, is EAEVAQSPRYKITEKSQAVAFWCDPISGHATLYWYRQILGQGPELLVQFQDESVVDDSQLPKDRFSAERLKGVDSTLKIQPAELGDSAMYLCASSFGGESTEAFFGQGTRLTVV.

The chain uses TRBV18 and TRBJ1-1; D might be TRBD1 (6 bases). This CDR3 region has 15 residues. Germline loops: CDR1 KGHSH, CDR2 LQKENI. V lost 0 bases, J lost 5 bases, and 13 bases lay in between. This CDR3 reads CASSPPQGMRTEAFF. CDR3 coding DNA: TGTGCCAGCTCACCACCACAGGGTATGAGGACTGAAGCTTTCTTT.

The rearrangement uses TRBV12-3 or TRBV12-4 and TRBJ2-1; tentatively, D is TRBD1 (6 bases). The CDR3 contains 13 residues. With 7 bases removed from V and 8 bases from J, the gap between germline ends came to 15 bases. In nucleotides, the CDR3 is TGTGCCAGCAAATTCAGACAGGCGGATGAGCAGTTCTTC. Amino acid sequence: CASKFRQADEQFF.

This chain connects TRBV5-1 to TRBJ1-2; TRBD1 matches at 8 bases. Germline CDR1 and CDR2: SGHRS and YFSETQ. This CDR3 spans 14 amino acids. Unmatched junction bases numbered 6, after V lost 4 bases and J lost 4 bases. The CDR3 spells CASSLGQAGYGYTF. As DNA, the CDR3 is TGCGCCAGCAGCCTGGGACAGGCTGGCTATGGCTACACCTTC.

The V gene is TRBV5-4, the J gene TRBJ2-7, with TRBD1 matching 10 bases. This CDR3 region has 15 residues. Germline assignment: CDR1 SGHNT and CDR2 YYREEE (reference sequence). Unmatched junction bases numbered 9, after V lost 4 bases and J lost 5 bases. The CDR3 reads CASSRIRTGGNEQYF. CDR3 coding DNA: TGTGCCAGCAGCCGAATCAGGACAGGGGGGAACGAGCAGTACTTC.

The sample holds a few counts of this clone. This chain connects TRBV3-1 (or the pseudogene TRBV3-2) to TRBJ1-6; D gene ambiguous. Germline V gives CDR1 LGHDT, CDR2 YNNKEL (reference sequence). The CDR3 is 13 residues long. The V gene lost 8 bases and the J gene lost 0 bases, with 5 bases spanning the gap. The CDR3 sequence is CASGSSYNSPLHF. For the CDR3, the DNA is TGTGCCAGCGGGAGCTCCTATAATTCACCCCTCCACTTT.

In this sample, this clone turned up once. J is TRBJ2-2 and V is TRBV7-9; 8 positions match TRBD1. Germline CDR1 SEHNR, CDR2 FQNEAQ (reference sequence). This CDR3 comprises 16 residues. The V segment lost 0 bases and the J segment 0 bases; nucleotides outside the gene matches: 0. The CDR3 region is CASSLATGANTGELFF. Written as DNA, the CDR3 is TGTGCCAGCAGCTTAGCGACAGGGGCGAACACCGGGGAGCTGTTTTTT.

The chain couples TRBV5-1 to TRBJ1-6; D gene ambiguous. Germline values: CDR1 SGHRS, CDR2 YFSETQ. This CDR3 spans 16 amino acids. Trimming stripped 4 bases from V and 8 bases from J, with 19 bases between. The CDR3 protein is CASSPEGRGNHSPLHF. The DNA of the CDR3 is TGCGCCAGCAGCCCAGAGGGCAGAGGTAACCATTCACCCCTCCACTTT.

The CDR3 nucleotides are TGTGCCAGCACCTCGGGTCTTTCCTACGAGCAGTACTTC. Translated: CASTSGLSYEQYF. V and J are TRBV12-3 or TRBV12-4 and TRBJ2-7; D remains ambiguous. The V end lost 7 bases, the J end lost 1 base, and 11 bases lay between the germline ends. The CDR3 has 13 amino acids.

The chain carries TRBV19 and TRBJ2-2; weak D call: TRBD1 (6 bases). This CDR3 is 15 amino acids long. CDR1 is LNHDA and CDR2 is SQIVND in the germline V gene (reference sequence). V was shortened by 5 bases and J by 4 bases, with 14 bases between the two germline ends. CDR3 sequence (DNA): TGTGCCAGTAGTGTACAGGGAAGGGGCACCGGGGAGCTGTTTTTT. Encoded protein: CASSVQGRGTGELFF.

The V call is TRBV6-5, the J call TRBJ1-4; D unresolved. The CDR3 runs 12 residues. Trimming removed 8 bases from V and 4 bases from J, with 8 bases in between. The germline V gene encodes CDR1 MNHEY and CDR2 SVGAGI. Here the CDR3 reads CASADVNEKLFF. The DNA of the CDR3 is TGTGCCAGCGCAGATGTTAATGAAAAACTGTTTTTT.

The chain uses TRBV3-1 (or the pseudogene TRBV3-2) and TRBJ1-5; D is unresolved. Trimming pared 6 bases from V and 2 bases from J, leaving 17 bases between. The CDR3 sequence is 16 residues long. Germline CDR1 LGHDT, CDR2 YNNKEL (reference sequence). The CDR3 reads CASSPSPGSGNQPQHF. Written as DNA, the CDR3 is TGTGCCAGCAGTCCAAGTCCGGGGTCGGGCAATCAGCCCCAGCATTTT.

The V gene is TRBV5-1, the J gene TRBJ2-2; the D gene is possibly TRBD1 (5 bases). Between the trimmed V and J ends, which lost 6 bases and 4 bases, there was a span of 13 bases. Germline loops: CDR1 SGHRS, CDR2 YFSETQ. CDR3 length: 14 amino acids. CDR3 bases: TGCGCCAGCAAGGGGCAGTTCGCCACCGGGGAGCTGTTTTTT. This gives the protein CASKGQFATGELFF.

Details on this clone: At one of its ends the junction is not consistent with the germline gene, which may arise from a read error. The rearrangement links TRBV7-9 to TRBJ1-1; possible D gene TRBD1, 6 bases. Germline values: CDR1 SEHNR, CDR2 FQNEAQ (reference sequence). The CDR3 loop spans 13 amino acids. The CDR3 sequence: CASTLQGGTEAFF. The CDR3, as DNA: TGTGCCAGCACCTTACAGGGAGGCACTGAAGCTTTCTTT.

This chain uses TRBV2 with TRBJ2-5, with a possible D match to TRBD2 (6 bases). In germline, CDR1 is SNHLY, CDR2 FYNNEI. The CDR3 totals 13 residues. The V and J ends lost 10 bases and 9 bases respectively, with 21 bases between them. CDR3 residues: CAITTGTRLSQYF. CDR3 nucleotides: TGTGCCATTACGACCGGGACTCGACTCTCCCAGTACTTC.

This sequence joins TRBV6-5 and TRBJ1-3; no reliable D call. The CDR3 loop spans 15 amino acids. Looked up from germline, CDR1 is MNHEY and CDR2 is SVGAGI. The germline V and J ends were trimmed by 3 bases and 2 bases, with 11 bases remaining between them. CDR3 protein: CASSYPRVPGNTIYF. The CDR3 DNA sequence: TGTGCCAGCAGTTATCCGCGGGTACCTGGAAACACCATATATTTT.

V is TRBV10-1 and J is TRBJ2-1; 8 bases agree with TRBD1. CDR1 is WNHNN, CDR2 SYGVQD, per germline (reference sequence). This CDR3 is 15 amino acids long. Trimming cost V 5 bases and J 2 bases; bases outside gene matches: 5. DNA for the CDR3: TGCGCCAGCAGTTATGACAGGGGAACCTACAATGAGCAGTTCTTC. This translates into CASSYDRGTYNEQFF.

The CDR3 here is CASSRGRGNEQFF. The CDR3 bases are TGTGCCAGCAGCCGCGGACGGGGGAATGAGCAGTTCTTC. This rearrangement joins TRBV27 to TRBJ2-1; TRBD2 might be the D (6 bases). Germline CDR1 and CDR2: MNHEY and SMNVEV (reference sequence). This CDR3 region has 13 residues. The V end lost 6 bases, the J end lost 7 bases, and 13 bases lay between the germline ends.

The rearrangement links TRBV12-3 or TRBV12-4 to TRBJ2-2; maybe TRBD2 (5 bases). V lost 8 bases and J lost 6, with 13 bases in between. This CDR3 spans 13 amino acids. Written as DNA, the CDR3 is TGTGCCAGCTCGGCCGCCGGGGCCGGGGAGCTGTTTTTT. Translating gives CASSAAGAGELFF.

The chain combines TRBV4-1 with TRBJ1-1; D gene ambiguous. The germline V gene has CDR1 MGHRA and CDR2 YSYEKL. Trimming pared 0 bases from V and 7 bases from J, leaving 9 bases between. CDR3 size: 13 residues. Written as DNA, the CDR3 is TGCGCCAGCAGCCAAGAGAGAACGGTTGAAGCTTTCTTT. It translates to CASSQERTVEAFF.

This chain uses TRBV2 with TRBJ2-7; tentatively, D is TRBD1 (5 bases). Germline CDR1 is SNHLY and CDR2 is FYNNEI. V was trimmed by 7 bases and J by 4 bases, leaving 17 bases between them. The CDR3 is 14 amino acids. The CDR3 here is CASTYASGRYEQYF. Written as DNA, the CDR3 is TGTGCCAGCACCTACGCTTCAGGGCGATACGAGCAGTACTTC.

The chain employs TRBV3-1 (or the pseudogene TRBV3-2) and TRBJ2-7; a possible D gene is TRBD2 (6 bases). CDR3 length: 16 residues. V lost 3 bases, J lost 3 bases, and 18 bases lay in between. CDR1 is LGHDT, CDR2 YNNKEL, per germline (reference sequence). CDR3 sequence: CASSHSTRPAHYEQYF. CDR3 nucleotides: TGTGCCAGCAGCCATTCGACTAGACCAGCCCACTACGAGCAGTACTTC.

This clone appeared a single time. DNA for the CDR3: TGTGCCAGCAGTTCTAGTAGCGGGGGGGCCACAGATACGCAGTATTTT. It yields the protein CASSSSSGGATDTQYF. The rearrangement joins TRBV6-5 to TRBJ2-3; 11 bases are a match to TRBD2. The CDR3 runs to 16 residues. With V trimmed by 4 bases and J by 2 bases, 5 bases remained unmatched. CDR1 is MNHEY and CDR2 is SVGAGI in the germline V gene.